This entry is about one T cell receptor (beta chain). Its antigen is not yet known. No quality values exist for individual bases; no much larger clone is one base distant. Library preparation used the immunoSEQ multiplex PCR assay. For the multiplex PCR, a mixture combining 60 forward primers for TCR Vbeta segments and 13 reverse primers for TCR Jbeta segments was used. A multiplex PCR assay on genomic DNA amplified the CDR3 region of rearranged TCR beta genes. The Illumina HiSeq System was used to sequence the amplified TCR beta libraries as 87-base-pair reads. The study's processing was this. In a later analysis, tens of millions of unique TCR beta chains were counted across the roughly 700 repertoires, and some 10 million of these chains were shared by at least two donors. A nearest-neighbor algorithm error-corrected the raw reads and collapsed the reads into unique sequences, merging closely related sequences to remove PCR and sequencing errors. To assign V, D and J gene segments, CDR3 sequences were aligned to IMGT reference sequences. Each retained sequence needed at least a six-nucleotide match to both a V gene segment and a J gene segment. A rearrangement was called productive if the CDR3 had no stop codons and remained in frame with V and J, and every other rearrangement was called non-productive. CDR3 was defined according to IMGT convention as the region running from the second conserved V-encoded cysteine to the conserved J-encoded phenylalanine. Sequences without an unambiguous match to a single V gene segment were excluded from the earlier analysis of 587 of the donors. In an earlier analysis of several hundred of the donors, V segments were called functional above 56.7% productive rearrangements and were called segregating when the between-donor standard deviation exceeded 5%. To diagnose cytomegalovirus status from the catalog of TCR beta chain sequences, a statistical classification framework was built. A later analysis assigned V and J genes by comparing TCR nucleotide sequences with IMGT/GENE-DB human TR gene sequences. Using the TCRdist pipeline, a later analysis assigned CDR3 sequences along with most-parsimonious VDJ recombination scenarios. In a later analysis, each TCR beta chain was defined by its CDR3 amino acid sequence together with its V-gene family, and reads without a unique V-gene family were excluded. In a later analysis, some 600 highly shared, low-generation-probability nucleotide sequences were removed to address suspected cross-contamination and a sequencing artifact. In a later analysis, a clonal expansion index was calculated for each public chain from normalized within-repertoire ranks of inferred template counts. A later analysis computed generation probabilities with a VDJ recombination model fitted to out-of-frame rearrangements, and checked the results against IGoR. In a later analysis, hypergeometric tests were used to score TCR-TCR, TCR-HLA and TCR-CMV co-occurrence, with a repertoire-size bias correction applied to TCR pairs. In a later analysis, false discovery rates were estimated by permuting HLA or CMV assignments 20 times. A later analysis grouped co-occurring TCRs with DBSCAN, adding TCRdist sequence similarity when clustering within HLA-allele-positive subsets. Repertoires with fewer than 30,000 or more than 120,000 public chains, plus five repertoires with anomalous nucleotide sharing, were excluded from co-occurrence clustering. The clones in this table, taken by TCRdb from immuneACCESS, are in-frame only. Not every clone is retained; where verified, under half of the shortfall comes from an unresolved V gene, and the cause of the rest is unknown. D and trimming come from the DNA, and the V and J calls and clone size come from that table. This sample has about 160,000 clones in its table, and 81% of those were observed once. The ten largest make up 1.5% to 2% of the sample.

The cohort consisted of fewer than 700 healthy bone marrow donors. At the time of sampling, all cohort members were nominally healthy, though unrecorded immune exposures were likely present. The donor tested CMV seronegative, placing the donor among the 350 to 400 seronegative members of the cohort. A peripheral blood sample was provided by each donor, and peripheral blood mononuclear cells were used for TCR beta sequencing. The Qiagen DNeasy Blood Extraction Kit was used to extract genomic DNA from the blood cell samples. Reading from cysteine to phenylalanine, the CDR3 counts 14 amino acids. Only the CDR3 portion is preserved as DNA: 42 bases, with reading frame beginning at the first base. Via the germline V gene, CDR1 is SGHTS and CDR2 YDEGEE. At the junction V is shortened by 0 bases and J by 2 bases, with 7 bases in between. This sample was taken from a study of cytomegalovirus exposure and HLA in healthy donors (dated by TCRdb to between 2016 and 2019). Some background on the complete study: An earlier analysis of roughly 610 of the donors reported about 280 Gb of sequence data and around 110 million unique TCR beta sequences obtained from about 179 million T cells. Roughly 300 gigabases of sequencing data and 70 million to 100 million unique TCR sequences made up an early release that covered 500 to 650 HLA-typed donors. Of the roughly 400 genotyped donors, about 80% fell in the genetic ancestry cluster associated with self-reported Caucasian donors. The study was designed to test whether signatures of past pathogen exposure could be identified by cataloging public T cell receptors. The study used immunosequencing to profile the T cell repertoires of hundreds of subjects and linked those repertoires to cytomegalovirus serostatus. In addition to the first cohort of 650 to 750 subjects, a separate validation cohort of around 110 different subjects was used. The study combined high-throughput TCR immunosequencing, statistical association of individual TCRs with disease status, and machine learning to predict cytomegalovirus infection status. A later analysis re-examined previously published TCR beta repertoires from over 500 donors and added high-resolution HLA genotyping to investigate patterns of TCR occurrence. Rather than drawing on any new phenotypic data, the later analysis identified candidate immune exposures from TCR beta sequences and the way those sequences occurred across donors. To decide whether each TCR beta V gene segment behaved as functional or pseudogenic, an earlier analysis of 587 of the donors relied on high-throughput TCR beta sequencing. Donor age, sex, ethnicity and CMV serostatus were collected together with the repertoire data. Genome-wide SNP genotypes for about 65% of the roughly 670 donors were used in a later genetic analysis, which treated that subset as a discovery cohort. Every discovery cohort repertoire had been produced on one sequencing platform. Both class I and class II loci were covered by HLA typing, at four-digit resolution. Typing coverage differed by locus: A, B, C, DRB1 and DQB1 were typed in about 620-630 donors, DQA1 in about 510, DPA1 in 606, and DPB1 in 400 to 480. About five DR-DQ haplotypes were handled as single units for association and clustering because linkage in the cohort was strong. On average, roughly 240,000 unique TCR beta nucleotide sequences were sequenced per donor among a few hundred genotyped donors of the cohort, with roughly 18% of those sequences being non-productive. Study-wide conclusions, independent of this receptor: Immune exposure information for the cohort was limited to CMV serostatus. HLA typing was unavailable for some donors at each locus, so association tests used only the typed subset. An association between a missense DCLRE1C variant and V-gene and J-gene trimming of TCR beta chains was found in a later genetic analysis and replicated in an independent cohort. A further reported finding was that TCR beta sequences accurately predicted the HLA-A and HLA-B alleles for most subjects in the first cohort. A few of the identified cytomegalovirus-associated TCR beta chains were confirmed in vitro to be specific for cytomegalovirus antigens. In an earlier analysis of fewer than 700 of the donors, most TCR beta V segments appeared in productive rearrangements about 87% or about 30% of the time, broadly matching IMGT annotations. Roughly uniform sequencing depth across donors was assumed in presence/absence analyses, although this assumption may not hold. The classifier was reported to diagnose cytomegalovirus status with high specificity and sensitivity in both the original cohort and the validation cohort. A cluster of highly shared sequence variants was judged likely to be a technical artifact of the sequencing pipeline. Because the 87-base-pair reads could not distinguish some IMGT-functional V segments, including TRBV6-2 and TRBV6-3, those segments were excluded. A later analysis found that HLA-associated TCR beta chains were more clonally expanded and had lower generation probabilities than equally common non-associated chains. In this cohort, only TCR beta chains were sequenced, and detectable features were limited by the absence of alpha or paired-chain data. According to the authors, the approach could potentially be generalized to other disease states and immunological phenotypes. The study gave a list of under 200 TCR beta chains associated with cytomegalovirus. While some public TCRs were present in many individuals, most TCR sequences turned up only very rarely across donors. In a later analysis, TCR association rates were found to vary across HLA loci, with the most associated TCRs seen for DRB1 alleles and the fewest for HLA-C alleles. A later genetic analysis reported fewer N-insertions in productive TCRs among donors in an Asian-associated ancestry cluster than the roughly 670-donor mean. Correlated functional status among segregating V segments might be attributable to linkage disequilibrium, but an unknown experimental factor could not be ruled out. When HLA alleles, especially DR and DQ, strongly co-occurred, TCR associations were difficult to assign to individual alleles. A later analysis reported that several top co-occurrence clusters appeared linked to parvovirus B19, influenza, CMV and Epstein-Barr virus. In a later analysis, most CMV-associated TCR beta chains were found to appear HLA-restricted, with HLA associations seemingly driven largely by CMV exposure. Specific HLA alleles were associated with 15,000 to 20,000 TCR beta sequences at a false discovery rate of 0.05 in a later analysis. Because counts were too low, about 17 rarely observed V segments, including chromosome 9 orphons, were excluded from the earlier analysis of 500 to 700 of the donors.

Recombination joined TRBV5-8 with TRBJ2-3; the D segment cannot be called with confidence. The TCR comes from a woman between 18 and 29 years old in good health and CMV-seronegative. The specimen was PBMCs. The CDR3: CASSLVVITDTQYF. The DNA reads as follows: TGTGCCAGCAGCTTGGTAGTAATCACAGATACGCAGTATTTT.